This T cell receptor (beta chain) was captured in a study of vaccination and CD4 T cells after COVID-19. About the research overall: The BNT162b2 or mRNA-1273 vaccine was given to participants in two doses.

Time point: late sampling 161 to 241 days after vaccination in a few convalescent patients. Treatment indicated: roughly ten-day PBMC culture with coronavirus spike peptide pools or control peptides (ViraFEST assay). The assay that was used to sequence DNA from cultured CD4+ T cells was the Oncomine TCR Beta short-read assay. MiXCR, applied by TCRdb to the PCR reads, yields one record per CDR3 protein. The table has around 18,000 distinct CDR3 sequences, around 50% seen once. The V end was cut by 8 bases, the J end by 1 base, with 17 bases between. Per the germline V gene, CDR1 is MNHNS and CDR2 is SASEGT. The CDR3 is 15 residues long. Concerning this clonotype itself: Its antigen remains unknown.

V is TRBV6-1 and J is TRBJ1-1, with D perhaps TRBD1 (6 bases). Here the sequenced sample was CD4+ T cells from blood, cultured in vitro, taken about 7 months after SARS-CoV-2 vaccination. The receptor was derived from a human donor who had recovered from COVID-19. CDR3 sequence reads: CASVGHQTGNTEAFF. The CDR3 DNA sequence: TGTGCCAGCGTAGGCCACCAGACAGGGAACACTGAAGCTTTCTTT.